This entry concerns a single T cell receptor beta chain. Antigen specificity is unknown. These data come from a study of a mutant IDH1 vaccine in newly diagnosed glioma. Study summary: Patients were pretreated with radiotherapy, temozolomide, or both, mostly both.

V was shortened by 2 bases and J by 3 bases, with 12 bases between the two germline ends. In germline, CDR1 is SGHNT, CDR2 YYREEE (reference sequence). The CDR3 contains 14 residues. Documented time point: week 47, end of study. Alongside topical imiquimod, each dose of vaccine comprised 300 ug of mutant IDH1 20-mer peptide. The patients received vaccinations eight times, in weeks 1, 3, 5, 7, 11, 15, 19 and 23. The data were produced by immunoSEQ multiplex PCR, yet TCRdb's version contains in-frame clones alone and is incomplete. The profile shows tens of thousands of clones, less than 75% of them singletons.

This chain uses TRBV5-4 with TRBJ2-7; tentatively, D is TRBD2 (7 bases). Here the sequenced sample was peripheral blood mononuclear cells (PBMCs), taken from a glioma patient whose treatment included an IDH1 peptide vaccine. The sequence was collected from a man aged 35 to 55 with glioma. Some clones in this sample may be carry-over from other donors' samples. The chain's CDR3 is CASSFWGGGYEQYF. The CDR3 nucleotides are TGTGCCAGCAGCTTCTGGGGGGGCGGCTACGAGCAGTACTTC.